The entry that follows covers one T cell receptor (beta chain) sequence. Its antigen is as yet unknown. The source of the sample is a study of Ad26.COV2.S vaccination and SARS-CoV-2 variants. Whole-study context: The Ad26.COV2.S arm of the COV1001 trial was where the donor was placed. Administration of Ad26.COV2.S was intramuscular, either once or twice 56 days apart. Broader study findings: Recipients of vaccine and of placebo showed similar breadth of their non-spike TCR repertoires. Spike-specific TCR breadth ran higher among vaccine recipients than placebo recipients.

Sample treatment: 19 received Ad26.COV2.S at low or high dose, single or two shots; five or six received placebo; per-sample allocation not given. The samples date from day 63 after the first vaccine or placebo injection. The CDR3 has 16 amino acids. J lost 9 bases, V lost 0 bases, and 5 bases had no gene match. Looked up from germline, CDR1 is LNHDA and CDR2 is SQIVND (reference sequence). Assay used: immunoSEQ multiplex PCR; TCRdb lists only in-frame clones, some missing. The sample shows about 470,000 clones, about nine tenths of them seen only once. This rearrangement joins TRBV19 to TRBJ2-1; 13 bases line up with TRBD2. Source: peripheral blood, taken in a trial of Ad26.COV2.S vaccine versus placebo. This clonotype was sampled from a person aged 18 to 65 who received the Ad26.COV2.S COVID-19 vaccine or a placebo. For the CDR3, the DNA is TGTGCCAGTAGTATAGATAGGACTAGCGGGAGAGTTGAGCAGTTCTTC. Translating gives CASSIDRTSGRVEQFF. Variable domain in full (rest from reference TRBV19 and TRBJ2-1): DGGITQSPKYLFRKEGQNVTLSCEQNLNHDAMYWYRQDPGQGLRLIYYSQIVNDFQKGDIAEGYSVSREKKESFPLTVTSAQKNPTAFYLCASSIDRTSGRVEQFFGPGTRLTVL.